A single sample is the source of the 9 T cell receptor beta chains below, sequenced in a study of circulating tumor DNA in untreated peripheral T-cell lymphoma (dated by TCRdb to the early 2020s). The receptor library was made with the immunoSEQ multiplex PCR assay. The immuneACCESS repertoire file appears here via TCRdb, limited to in-frame rearrangements. These files lack a portion of the clones; in checked studies, under half of the deficit traces to unresolved V genes, and the cause of the others is not known. Here the sample has about 6,600 clones; 62% occur a single time. Approximately 60% of the sample lies in the top ten. The material sequenced was tumor tissue. These receptors all stem from a human donor with peripheral T-cell lymphoma.

CDR3 in amino acids: CASSPLEVGFYPEAFF. The CDR3 DNA is TGTGCCAGCAGCCCTTTAGAGGTGGGCTTTTACCCTGAAGCTTTCTTT. The chain carries TRBV11-3 and TRBJ1-1, with D unclear. Trimming took 5 bases from V and 6 from J, leaving 22 bases between them. Germline CDR1 SGHNT, CDR2 YENEEA. The length of the CDR3 is 16 residues.

This clone occurred a few times. V gene TRBV18 combines with J gene TRBJ1-1; D is unclear. The CDR3 extends over 13 amino acids. The V end was cut by 2 bases, the J end by 1 base, with 5 bases between. Germline V gene lookup returns CDR1 KGHSH and CDR2 LQKENI. The CDR3 coding sequence is TGTGCCAGCTCACCAGACCAGAACACTGAAGCTTTCTTT. This sequence encodes CASSPDQNTEAFF.

The chain has TRBV1 and TRBJ2-7; the tabulated D call, TRBD1, remains unverified against the DNA. TRBV1 is flagged as a pseudogene. CDR3 size: 16 residues. The CDR3 bases are TGCGCCAGCAGCCACCCCCATGGGACAGGAACGGGCGAGCAGTACTTC. This sequence encodes CASSHPHGTGTGEQYF.

V is TRBV28 and J is TRBJ1-1; D is undetermined. Germline V gene data show CDR1 as MDHEN and CDR2 as SYDVKM. The CDR3 is made up of 15 amino acids. The V and J ends lost 3 bases and 2 bases respectively, with 13 bases between them. The CDR3 spells CASSFSRMRNTEAFF. The CDR3 nucleotides read TGTGCCAGCAGTTTCTCCAGAATGCGAAACACTGAAGCTTTCTTT.

The CDR3 protein is CASRPDRALRAFF. CDR3 DNA: TGTGCCAGCAGGCCTGACAGGGCTTTAAGGGCTTTCTTT. V and J are TRBV28 and TRBJ1-1; 7 bases agree with TRBD1. Germline V CDR1 and CDR2: MDHEN, SYDVKM. The CDR3 is 13 residues long. The J segment lost 11 bases and the V segment lost 6 bases, leaving 12 bases of the junction unmatched.

This chain connects TRBV23-1 to TRBJ2-7, with TRBD2 as a possible D gene (6 bases). TRBV23-1 is an ORF; its function is uncertain. The V gene lost 4 bases and the J gene lost 5 bases, with 18 bases spanning the gap. The CDR3 contains 15 residues. The CDR3 loop is CASSLGRGKVDEQYF. CDR3 nucleotide sequence: TGCGCCAGCAGTCTTGGACGCGGGAAGGTGGACGAGCAGTACTTC.

The V and J genes are TRBV19 and TRBJ2-1; 8 positions agree with TRBD2. The germline V gene has CDR1 LNHDA and CDR2 SQIVND (reference sequence). CDR3 length: 14 residues. The ends lost 4 bases at V and 6 bases at J; junction bases unmatched: 5. In nucleotides, the CDR3 is TGTGCCAGTAGTACTCGGGGGGGCCTCAATGAGCAGTTCTTC. Its protein product is CASSTRGGLNEQFF.

This clone was counted between two and nine times. This chain connects TRBV19 to TRBJ2-7, with 11 positions matching TRBD1. Germline V gives CDR1 LNHDA, CDR2 SQIVND (reference sequence). This CDR3 spans 15 amino acids. V shed 6 bases and J 3 bases; nucleotides not matched to a gene: 7. The CDR3 DNA sequence: TGTGCCAGTAGCCGCGGACAGGGGGCGATCTACGAGCAGTACTTC. Translating gives CASSRGQGAIYEQYF.

The genes are TRBV6-8 and TRBJ2-7, with 8 bases matching TRBD1. CDR1 and CDR2 (germline): MNHGY, SAAAGT. After removal of 10 bases from V and 0 bases from J, the junction contained 5 bases not matched to a gene. The CDR3 is made up of 13 amino acids. This CDR3 is CAIRQGRSYEQYF. The CDR3 DNA reads TGTGCCATCAGACAGGGGCGCTCCTACGAGCAGTACTTC.